This T cell receptor (beta chain) came from a study of T cell responses to AZD1222 COVID-19 vaccine. Study-wide findings and caveats: There were mostly white British donors and more females than males, and clonal diversity was possibly underestimated.

Clones were read by immunoSEQ multiplex PCR, and TCRdb kept only the in-frame ones, dropping some. The table records over 150,000 clones, around 85% of them present only once. As regards this clone: Its target is unknown.

V was trimmed by 4 bases and J by 4 bases, leaving 4 bases between them. This CDR3 is 12 amino acids long. In germline, CDR1 is KGHDR, CDR2 SFDVKD. This TCR derives from an adult in good health. This rearrangement joins TRBV24-1 to TRBJ1-3, with unresolved D. This material consisted of peripheral blood, taken on day 0 of MenACWY control vaccination. CDR3 amino acids: CATSESGNTIYF. CDR3 nucleotide sequence: TGTGCCACCAGTGAATCGGGAAACACCATATATTTT.